This TCR beta chain was identified during a study of identical twins. TCRdb independently ran MiXCR on the 5' RACE reads; one entry per CDR3 protein. Here the sample spans around 500,000 distinct CDR3 sequences, around 14% being singletons. Germline values: CDR1 SGHRS, CDR2 YFSETQ. This CDR3 contains 14 residues. With 0 bases removed from V and 4 bases from J, the gap between germline ends came to 9 bases. In addition, the sample was reused for a study of yellow fever vaccine responses in identical twins.

The rearrangement uses TRBV5-1 and TRBJ2-3; D remains unclear. This clonotype was sampled from a woman aged 18-35 years in good health. Sequencing was carried out using CD4+ T cells sorted from blood. CDR3 sequence (DNA): TGCGCCAGCAGCTTGGAATACGGTCCAGATACGCAGTATTTT. Translating it yields CASSLEYGPDTQYF.